This paragraph reports one T cell receptor (beta chain). Its target antigen remains unknown. No much larger clonotype is one base removed from it; base qualities were not supplied. According to the germline V gene, CDR1 reads SGHAT and CDR2 reads FQNNGV. V and J lose 5 bases and 2 bases, and a span of 16 bases separates them. From cysteine to phenylalanine, the CDR3 is 16 amino acids long. Of all the DNA, just the CDR3 is kept, 48 bases in frame from base 1. The collaborating institutions used their own protocols to collect whole blood in K2EDTA tubes. For TCRbeta analysis, collaborator samples were shipped as frozen whole blood, as isolated PBMCs, or as DNA extracted from either sample type. This specimen belongs to a study of blood T cell repertoires in COVID-19 (dated by TCRdb to 2018 to 2021). Describing the broader study: Collaborator samples came from the United States, Italy and Spain and covered acute and convalescent phases of COVID-19. A de-identified subject ID, COVID-19 status, age in years and sex were almost always included in the sample metadata. Where HLA class I and class II types were available, the types were taken from metadata supplied by the sample provider, not from assay-based typing. The material from the prospective study consisted of cDNA or gDNA derived from T cells, B-cell-depleted T cells, or PBMCs. Deeply sampled blood TCRbeta repertoires from subjects exposed to, actively infected with, or recovered from COVID-19 were included in the dataset. A freely available public database, intended as a resource for researchers studying the immune response to SARS-CoV-2, is where the repertoires were released. Samples came from the ongoing ImmuneRACE study (first 160 participants) plus 1,254 subjects from 6 global collaborators.

TCRbeta CDR3 regions were amplified from genomic DNA using the immunoSEQ Assay, a bias-controlled multiplex PCR. The authors' analysis ran thus. Nucleated cell counts per sample were estimated from amplification of reference gene primers within the assay. Sequence reads were collapsed and filtered to measure the absolute abundance of every unique TCRbeta CDR3 rearrangement. For each sample, productive Simpson clonality was calculated as the square root of Simpson's diversity index over productive rearrangements. TCRdb obtained this table from immuneACCESS and retained in-frame rearrangements with V and J assigned. These tables miss some clones; where compared with another copy, unresolved V genes account for less than half of the shortfall, and the remainder is unexplained. From that table come the V and J calls and clone size; the DNA was used to work out D and trimming. This sample gives about 360,000 clones in total; roughly 77% of them show up just once. The top ten constitute around 1% of the sample.

The paper as a whole reports these results and caveats: The quantity of clinical and demographic metadata differed by source and by participant and was supplied without curation.

Sequenced material: peripheral blood. The sequence was collected from a human donor with acute or convalescent COVID-19. The donor label of this sample is uncertain. Rearrangement joined TRBV11-2 to TRBJ1-3; TRBD1 is possibly the D segment (5 matching bases). The sequenced DNA: TGTGCCAGCAGCCCCTATGGGGCGACAGCTGGAAACACCATATATTTT. It translates as CASSPYGATAGNTIYF. Reference TRBV11-2 and TRBJ1-3 proteins supply the regions before and after the CDR3; the full variable domain is: EAGVAQSPRYKIIEKRQSVAFWCNPISGHATLYWYQQILGQGPKLLIQFQNNGVVDDSQLPKDRFSAERLKGVDSTLKIQPAKLEDSAVYLCASSPYGATAGNTIYFGEGSWLTVV.